The 26 T cell receptor beta chains listed next were all sequenced from one sample in a study of shared clonotypes between healthy human individuals. Sequenced by immunoSEQ multiplex PCR; TCRdb stores in-frame clones only, minus some. The sample has millions of clones, 95% seen once; the top ten hold 0.1% to 0.15%. The sample consisted of naive CD4+ T cells sorted from blood. Subset noted: CD45RA+ positively selected. These receptors were taken from a man younger than 35 in good health.

In this sample, this clone turned up many times. This CDR3 is also generated by other DNA sequences in the sample. The chain is built from TRBV30 and TRBJ2-7, with D hard to call. Germline V gene sequence: CDR1 GTSNPN, CDR2 SVGIG (reference sequence). CDR3 length: 12 residues. The ends were cut back, 0 bases at V and 2 bases at J, with 5 bases in the middle. Written as DNA, the CDR3 is TGTGCCTGGAGTGTAGAAACCTACGAGCAGTACTTC. Translation: CAWSVETYEQYF.

The V and J genes are TRBV7-8 and TRBJ1-6; no clear D gene. Trimming removed 7 bases at V and 14 bases at J, with 18 bases between. In germline, CDR1 is SGHVS, CDR2 FQNEAQ. The length of the CDR3 is 13 residues. The CDR3 protein is CASKEGASGALHF. Written as DNA, the CDR3 is TGTGCCAGCAAGGAAGGAGCCTCGGGAGCCCTCCACTTT.

Here the CDR3 reads CASSQGTGYPYEQYF. The DNA of the CDR3 is TGCGCCAGCAGCCAAGGAACGGGATACCCCTACGAGCAGTACTTC. J is TRBJ2-7 and V is TRBV4-1; tentatively, D is TRBD2 (5 bases). The V gene's germline CDR1 is MGHRA and CDR2 YSYEKL. The CDR3 is made up of 15 amino acids. Trimming took off 1 base at V and 2 bases at J, with 12 bases between the two ends.

This clone was detected only once. This chain connects TRBV7-2 to TRBJ2-7, with unresolved D. The CDR3 runs 14 residues. CDR1 and CDR2 from the germline V gene are SGHTA and FQGNSA. V was cut by 1 base and J by 2 bases, with 9 bases left in between. DNA of the CDR3: TGTGCCAGCAGCTTAGGTGACGGACCCTACGAGCAGTACTTC. This sequence encodes CASSLGDGPYEQYF.

The chain joins TRBV19 to TRBJ1-3; possibly TRBD1 for D (6 bases). The germline V gene encodes CDR1 LNHDA and CDR2 SQIVND (reference sequence). V lost 11 bases, J lost 2 bases, and 25 bases lay in between. The CDR3 has 17 residues. The CDR3 region is CAVARGTSPVTGNTIYF. DNA of the CDR3: TGTGCCGTCGCCCGGGGGACATCTCCGGTTACTGGAAACACCATATATTTT.

The V and J genes are TRBV6-4 and TRBJ2-7, with D perhaps matching TRBD1 or TRBD2 (5 bases each). V lost 6 bases, J lost 2 bases, and 11 bases lay in between. The CDR3 has 13 residues. Germline CDR1 reads MRHNA; CDR2 reads SNTAGT. CDR3 protein: CASSRRETYEQYF. CDR3 in DNA: TGTGCCAGCAGCCGCAGGGAGACCTACGAGCAGTACTTC.

This clone was found once. In the same sample, other DNA sequences code for this CDR3. This chain uses TRBV5-1 with TRBJ1-6, with D unresolved. CDR3 size: 16 residues. V lost 0 bases and J 0 bases, leaving 7 bases between the germline ends. In germline, CDR1 is SGHRS, CDR2 YFSETQ. The CDR3 nucleotides are TGCGCCAGCAGCTTGGGAGGGAGCTCCTATAATTCACCCCTCCACTTT. This encodes CASSLGGSSYNSPLHF.

Comment on this clone: The sample carries other DNA sequences with the same CDR3. This chain uses TRBV18 with TRBJ1-2; tentatively, D is TRBD1 (6 bases). CDR1 is KGHSH and CDR2 is LQKENI in the germline V gene. The CDR3 extends over 14 amino acids. Trimming took 2 bases from V and 0 from J, leaving 7 bases between them. The CDR3 DNA is TGTGCCAGCTCACCAGACAGGACTAACTATGGCTACACCTTC. Protein sequence: CASSPDRTNYGYTF.

The V call is TRBV27, the J call TRBJ1-4; perhaps TRBD1 as D (5 bases). The CDR3 loop spans 14 amino acids. Between the trimmed V and J ends, which lost 5 bases and 4 bases, there was a span of 11 bases. In germline, CDR1 is MNHEY, CDR2 SMNVEV (reference sequence). CDR3 region: CASSLRALNEKLFF. Written as DNA, the CDR3 is TGTGCCAGCAGTCTCAGGGCACTTAATGAAAAACTGTTTTTT.

The rearrangement links TRBV7-9 to TRBJ1-4, with D possibly matching TRBD1 (5 bases). Germline CDR1 and CDR2: SEHNR and FQNEAQ (reference sequence). This CDR3 region has 16 residues. V lost 5 bases and J lost 2, with 15 bases in between. CDR3 in amino acids: CASSTTGTTTNEKLFF. The CDR3 DNA reads as TGTGCCAGCAGCACTACCGGGACGACCACTAATGAAAAACTGTTTTTT.

The gene calls are TRBV7-8 and TRBJ2-7; 10 bases agree with TRBD2. Germline V gene lookup returns CDR1 SGHVS and CDR2 FQNEAQ. With 1 base clipped from V and 6 bases from J, the junction kept 9 bases outside the gene matches. The CDR3 consists of 16 residues. This CDR3 reads CASSLGERGGPSEQYF. CDR3 DNA: TGTGCCAGCAGCTTAGGGGAGCGGGGGGGCCCCTCCGAGCAGTACTTC. The full variable domain, its missing parts supplied by reference TRBV7-8 and TRBJ2-7, is GAGVSQSPRYKVAKRGQDVALRCDPISGHVSLFWYQQALGQGPEFLTYFQNEAQLDKSGLPSDRFFAERPEGSVSTLKIQRTQQEDSAVYLCASSLGERGGPSEQYFGPGTRLTVT.

CDR3 sequence: CASSEGKTSGRSYEQYF. CDR3 bases: TGTGCCAGCAGTGAAGGGAAGACTAGCGGGAGGTCCTACGAGCAGTACTTC. The rearrangement links TRBV6-1 to TRBJ2-7; 13 bases are shared with TRBD2. The CDR3 loop spans 17 amino acids. The ends lost 1 base at V and 1 base at J; junction bases unmatched: 4. Germline CDR1 and CDR2: MNHNS and SASEGT.

The V and J genes are TRBV7-2 and TRBJ2-1, with 11 bases matching TRBD2. The CDR3 has 16 residues. The germline gives CDR1 SGHTA, CDR2 FQGNSA. The V and J ends lost 5 bases and 4 bases, in that order; junction bases with no gene match: 7. The CDR3 nucleotides are TGTGCCAGCAGCCCTATGGCTAGCGGGAGGTACAATGAGCAGTTCTTC. This encodes CASSPMASGRYNEQFF. The full variable domain, with the rest looked up from reference TRBV7-2 and TRBJ2-1, is GAGVSQSPSNKVTEKGKDVELRCDPISGHTALYWYRQSLGQGLEFLIYFQGNSAPDKSGLPSDRFSAERTGGSVSTLTIQRTQQEDSAVYLCASSPMASGRYNEQFFGPGTRLTVL.

DNA for the CDR3: TGTGCCACCGGATACAAAATGAACACTGAAGCTTTCTTT. This encodes CATGYKMNTEAFF. The rearrangement joins TRBV2 to TRBJ1-1; D unclear. Per the germline V gene, CDR1 is SNHLY and CDR2 is FYNNEI. The CDR3 is 13 residues long. Trimming removed 10 bases at V and 0 bases at J, with 12 bases between.

The genes are TRBV28 and TRBJ2-7, with D uncertain. Trimming cost V 7 bases and J 3 bases, with 31 bases left between them. Germline V gene lookup returns CDR1 MDHEN and CDR2 SYDVKM. This CDR3 comprises 19 residues. This CDR3 is CASTPSPGNPSGILYEQYF. CDR3 nucleotide sequence: TGTGCCAGCACCCCATCCCCAGGAAATCCCTCCGGCATCCTCTACGAGCAGTACTTC. Complete variable domain (other parts from reference TRBV28 and TRBJ2-7): DVKVTQSSRYLVKRTGEKVFLECVQDMDHENMFWYRQDPGLGLRLIYFSYDVKMKEKGDIPEGYSVSREKKERFSLILESASTNQTSMYLCASTPSPGNPSGILYEQYFGPGTRLTVT.

Here the CDR3 DNA reads TGTGCCACGCGAGGGAGGACAGAGAATCCCTACGAGCAGTACTTC. Encoded protein: CATRGRTENPYEQYF. The chain uses TRBV10-3 and TRBJ2-7, with D perhaps being TRBD1 or TRBD2 (6 bases each). The CDR3 is made up of 15 amino acids. V was clipped by 10 bases and J by 2 bases, with 21 bases between them. CDR1 is ENHRY, CDR2 SYGVKD, per germline.

The V and J genes are TRBV30 and TRBJ2-5; 9 nucleotides line up with TRBD2. The CDR3 totals 15 residues. Germline CDR1 GTSNPN, CDR2 SVGIG (reference sequence). The V segment lost 0 bases and the J segment 4 bases; nucleotides outside the gene matches: 6. DNA for the CDR3: TGTGCCTGGAGTGTACGGGCTAGCGGGATAGAGACCCAGTACTTC. Protein: CAWSVRASGIETQYF.

A word on this clone: Other DNA sequences from this sample encode an identical CDR3 as well. The V gene is TRBV5-1, the J gene TRBJ2-3; D gene uncertain. The germline V gene has CDR1 SGHRS and CDR2 YFSETQ. The CDR3 consists of 11 residues. V lost 4 bases and J 3 bases, leaving 3 bases between the germline ends. The CDR3 nucleotides are TGCGCCAGCAGCACTACAGATACGCAGTATTTT. Residues: CASSTTDTQYF.

J is TRBJ2-5 and V is TRBV5-1, with 10 nucleotides matching TRBD2. The CDR3 length is 17 residues. Germline CDR1 SGHRS, CDR2 YFSETQ. Unmatched junction bases numbered 7, after V lost 0 bases and J lost 2 bases. DNA for the CDR3: TGCGCCAGCAGCTTGGAAGGGTCTAGCGGGGGTCAAGAGACCCAGTACTTC. Translated, it gives CASSLEGSSGGQETQYF.

The rearrangement links TRBV7-9 to TRBJ1-1; 7 bases are shared with TRBD1. Looked up from germline, CDR1 is SEHNR and CDR2 is FQNEAQ (reference sequence). The J segment lost 9 bases and the V segment lost 5 bases, leaving 6 bases of the junction unmatched. The CDR3 has 12 amino acids. The CDR3 here is CASSAPTGKAFF. In DNA, the CDR3 is TGTGCCAGCAGCGCTCCGACAGGGAAAGCTTTCTTT.

This clone came up once. V gene TRBV4-1 combines with J gene TRBJ2-7, with D uncertain. There are 13 residues in the CDR3. Trimming shortened V by 5 bases and J by 6 bases, and 14 bases separated the two germline ends. Germline-derived CDR1 and CDR2 are MGHRA and YSYEKL. The chain's CDR3 is CASSSLGIGEQYF. As DNA, the CDR3 is TGCGCCAGCAGCTCCTTAGGTATAGGCGAGCAGTACTTC.

This clone was counted only a few times. The chain links TRBV10-3 to TRBJ1-1; no reliable D call. The CDR3 is 16 residues long. The V gene lost 6 bases and the J gene lost 0 bases, with 17 bases spanning the gap. Germline-derived CDR1 and CDR2 are ENHRY and SYGVKD. This CDR3 reads CAIRKQTKTMNTEAFF. DNA of the CDR3: TGTGCCATCAGAAAACAGACTAAGACTATGAACACTGAAGCTTTCTTT.

This chain uses TRBV6-6 with TRBJ2-7; 9 bases line up with TRBD2. CDR3 length: 14 residues. Germline V gives CDR1 MNHNY, CDR2 SVGAGI (reference sequence). Trimming removed 8 bases from V and 6 bases from J; junction bases left unmatched: 11. DNA for the CDR3: TGTGCCAGCTCGGGGCGGGAGGGCCGTCCCGAGCAGTACTTC. Translation gives CASSGREGRPEQYF.

This chain connects TRBV18 to TRBJ1-1; TRBD1 matches 9 bases. The ends lost 2 bases at V and 0 bases at J; junction bases unmatched: 4. The germline gives CDR1 KGHSH, CDR2 LQKENI. The CDR3 covers 16 residues. The DNA for the CDR3 is TGTGCCAGCTCACCAGGGACAGGGACCATGAACACTGAAGCTTTCTTT. Protein sequence: CASSPGTGTMNTEAFF.

The chain is built from TRBV30 and TRBJ2-7; D is tentatively TRBD1 or TRBD2 (5 bases each). The CDR3 has 14 residues. Trimming removed 5 bases at V and 2 bases at J, with 16 bases between. Germline assignment: CDR1 GTSNPN and CDR2 SVGIG (reference sequence). CDR3: CAWGTDFGPYEQYF. The CDR3 coding sequence is TGTGCCTGGGGGACCGACTTTGGACCCTACGAGCAGTACTTC.

With respect to this clone: This sample also contains other DNA sequences that code for the same CDR3. The J gene is TRBJ1-1, the V gene TRBV6-6; D perhaps matches TRBD1 (5 bases). The ends were cut back, 0 bases at V and 1 base at J, with 9 bases in the middle. The length of the CDR3 is 15 residues. Per the germline V gene, CDR1 is MNHNY and CDR2 is SVGAGI (reference sequence). The CDR3 DNA sequence: TGTGCCAGCAGTTACTCCGGGACCGGGAACACTGAAGCTTTCTTT. Protein: CASSYSGTGNTEAFF.